The 10 T cell receptor beta chains below all came from one sample that was sequenced in a study of shared clonotypes between healthy human individuals. Clones were read by immunoSEQ multiplex PCR, and TCRdb kept only the in-frame ones, dropping some. The sample has some 1,600,000 clones, 98% seen once; the top ten hold approximately 0.45%. The sample comprised naive CD4+ T cells sorted from blood. Documented subset: CD45RA+ positively selected. All receptors come from a man aged 25-45 years in good health.

V is TRBV19 and J is TRBJ2-7, with TRBD2 identical over 7 bases. The V and J ends lost 3 bases and 1 base, in that order; junction bases with no gene match: 3. CDR3 size: 14 residues. Germline CDR1 LNHDA, CDR2 SQIVND (reference sequence). CDR3 in DNA: TGTGCCAGTAGTATGGTCGGGGGGTCCTACGAGCAGTACTTC. Encoded protein: CASSMVGGSYEQYF.

Comment on this clone: The same CDR3 can be traced to other DNA sequences in this sample. The chain combines TRBV5-6 with TRBJ1-3; TRBD1 agrees at 7 bases. This CDR3 is 15 amino acids long. V gave up 5 bases and J gave up 0 bases; unmatched junction bases: 5. Germline loops: CDR1 SGHDT, CDR2 YYEEEE. The CDR3 coding sequence is TGTGCCAGCAGTCTGGGACAGAGCTCTGGAAACACCATATATTTT. Its translation is CASSLGQSSGNTIYF.

Concerning this clone: This sample includes further DNA sequences coding for the same CDR3. The genes are TRBV5-1 and TRBJ1-1; the D gene is possibly TRBD1 (6 bases). CDR3 length: 13 residues. Germline V gene sequence: CDR1 SGHRS, CDR2 YFSETQ. Trimming took 0 bases from V and 5 from J, leaving 8 bases between them. In DNA form, the CDR3 reads TGCGCCAGCAGCTTGGATAGGGGGACTGAAGCTTTCTTT. Amino acids: CASSLDRGTEAFF.

This sequence joins TRBV30 and TRBJ2-7, with D maybe TRBD2 (6 bases). Germline V gene lookup returns CDR1 GTSNPN and CDR2 SVGIG (reference sequence). Trimming stripped 8 bases from V and 2 bases from J, with 10 bases between. The CDR3 has 11 amino acids. As DNA, the CDR3 is TGTGCCGTGGAGGGAACCTACGAGCAGTACTTC. Translated, it gives CAVEGTYEQYF.

The rearrangement joins TRBV29-1 to TRBJ1-1; no firm D call. Trimming took 7 bases from V and 4 from J, leaving 16 bases between them. The CDR3 contains 13 residues. Germline loops: CDR1 SQVTM, CDR2 ANQGSEA. The CDR3 sequence is CSAVTEAGTEAFF. The CDR3 bases are TGCAGCGCCGTTACAGAAGCGGGCACTGAAGCTTTCTTT.

As to this clone: Different DNA sequences within this sample yield the same CDR3. This chain links TRBV7-2 with TRBJ2-1; no reliable D call. V dropped 1 base and J dropped 5 bases, with 6 bases sitting between them. The germline gives CDR1 SGHTA, CDR2 FQGNSA. The CDR3 runs to 13 residues. CDR3 DNA sequence: TGTGCCAGCAGCTTAGTAGGAGACAATGAGCAGTTCTTC. Protein sequence: CASSLVGDNEQFF.

V is TRBV9 and J is TRBJ2-7; 14 bases are a match to TRBD2. The junction had 6 bases not matched to a gene; V was cut back by 4 bases and J by 3 bases. CDR1 SGDLS and CDR2 YYNGEE come from the germline V gene. The CDR3 totals 16 residues. The CDR3 region is CASSTGTSGRYYEQYF. Here the CDR3 DNA reads TGTGCCAGCAGCACGGGGACTAGCGGGAGATACTACGAGCAGTACTTC.

The rearrangement links TRBV11-2 to TRBJ2-1, with TRBD2 as a possible D gene (5 bases). V lost 7 bases and J lost 9, with 10 bases in between. There are 11 residues in the CDR3. Germline CDR1 reads SGHAT; CDR2 reads FQNNGV. This CDR3 is CASTPGGEQFF. CDR3 sequence (DNA): TGTGCCAGCACCCCCGGAGGTGAGCAGTTCTTC.

The J gene is TRBJ2-3, the V gene TRBV4-2; 7 bases align to TRBD2. The CDR3 runs to 17 residues. Per the germline V gene, CDR1 is LGHNA and CDR2 is YNFKEQ. Trimming removed 1 base from V and 0 bases from J; junction bases left unmatched: 7. The CDR3 spells CASSQGQREASTDTQYF. CDR3 nucleotides: TGTGCCAGCAGCCAAGGTCAACGGGAGGCGAGCACAGATACGCAGTATTTT.

The chain combines TRBV6-6 with TRBJ2-1, with 10 positions matching TRBD2. The V gene's germline CDR1 is MNHNY and CDR2 SVGAGI (reference sequence). The CDR3 length is 15 residues. J was trimmed by 4 bases and V by 7 bases; bases with no gene match: 7. CDR3 in DNA: TGTGCCAGCACCCAGCGGGGGGGCAGTTACAATGAGCAGTTCTTC. Translated: CASTQRGGSYNEQFF.